The rows below give T cell receptor beta chains drawn from one sample of a study of OX40 agonist ivuxolimab in advanced cancers. Sequenced by immunoSEQ multiplex PCR; TCRdb stores in-frame clones only, minus some. The data show approximately 99,000 clones, with approximately 94% seen just once and more than 0.15% held by the top ten. Material: CD4+ or CD8+ T cells sorted from blood, obtained in a trial of the OX40 agonist ivuxolimab. Source of these receptors: an adult with an advanced solid tumor such as melanoma, head and neck, liver or kidney cancer. Both conserved end residues are part of each CDR3. D genes are given only for firm matches. Clone size is shown for a subset of rows, as once, few, many or a class of expanded clone.

TRBV7-3,TRBD1,NA,TRBJ1-2,CASRVTGGAGGYTF,TGTGCCAGCAGGGTAACAGGGGGCGCCGGTGGCTACACCTTC
TRBV5-5,TRBD1,NA,TRBJ2-5,CASSRQGEETQYF,TGTGCCAGCAGCCGACAGGGGGAAGAGACCCAGTACTTC
TRBV5-1,NA,NA,TRBJ2-1,CASSLGARQGRDEQFF,TGCGCCAGCAGCTTGGGGGCCCGACAGGGGAGGGATGAGCAGTTCTTC
TRBV7-2,NA,NA,TRBJ2-7,CASQEGATRFYEQYF,TGTGCCAGCCAGGAGGGGGCGACCCGCTTCTACGAGCAGTACTTC
TRBV7-6,NA,NA,TRBJ2-7,CASSLGGRFSYEQYF,TGCGCCAGCAGCTTAGGAGGCAGGTTCTCCTACGAGCAGTACTTC
TRBV29-1,NA,NA,TRBJ2-7,CSVRDSRAGEQYF,TGCAGCGTTCGGGACAGTAGGGCGGGGGAGCAGTACTTC
TRBV7-2,NA,once,TRBJ2-7,CASSRQGGYEQYF,TGTGCCAGCAGCCGACAGGGAGGCTACGAGCAGTACTTC
TRBV4-1,TRBD1,NA,TRBJ1-1,CASSQGQGARTEAFF,TGCGCCAGCAGCCAAGGGCAGGGGGCGCGGACTGAAGCTTTCTTT
TRBV5-1,TRBD2,NA,TRBJ2-3,CASSLEAGGTDTQYF,TGCGCCAGCAGCTTGGAAGCGGGGGGCACAGATACGCAGTATTTT
TRBV6-5,NA,NA,TRBJ1-5,CASNQGSGQPQHF,TGTGCCAGCAACCAGGGGTCGGGTCAGCCCCAGCATTTT
TRBV7-2,TRBD1,NA,TRBJ1-4,CASSTQGVYEKLFF,TGTGCCAGCAGCACACAGGGGGTTTATGAAAAACTGTTTTTT
TRBV28,TRBD2,NA,TRBJ2-1,CASSPGAGRGNEQFF,TGTGCCAGCAGTCCAGGAGCGGGGCGGGGCAATGAGCAGTTCTTC
TRBV15,TRBD1,NA,TRBJ1-4,CATSTQGVPLNEKLFF,TGTGCCACCAGCACACAGGGGGTCCCACTTAATGAAAAACTGTTTTTT
TRBV28,TRBD1,NA,TRBJ1-2,CASSLYGQGAPGGYTF,TGTGCCAGCAGTTTATATGGACAGGGGGCCCCCGGGGGCTACACCTTC
TRBV6-1,TRBD1,NA,TRBJ2-2,CASTGQGDTGELFF,TGTGCCAGCACAGGACAGGGCGACACCGGGGAGCTGTTTTTT
TRBV6-5,NA,NA,TRBJ2-7,CASSPQFYEQYF,TGTGCCAGCAGTCCCCAATTTTACGAGCAGTACTTC
TRBV4-2,NA,NA,TRBJ1-6,CASSLGVPRGINSPLHF,TGTGCCAGCAGCCTCGGGGTACCCAGGGGCATAAATTCACCCCTCCACTTT
TRBV19,NA,NA,TRBJ2-7,CASSIATTSAYEQYF,TGTGCCAGTAGTATAGCTACGACTAGTGCCTACGAGCAGTACTTC
TRBV7-9,TRBD1,NA,TRBJ1-2,CASSLQGVDYGYTF,TGTGCCAGCAGCTTGCAGGGGGTGGACTATGGCTACACCTTC
TRBV7-2,NA,once,TRBJ1-5,CASSLELRGGHQPQHF,TGTGCCAGCAGCTTAGAGCTCAGGGGAGGTCATCAGCCCCAGCATTTT
TRBV5-7,NA,NA,TRBJ1-1,CASSSSRGPEAFF,TGTGCCAGCAGCTCCTCCCGGGGCCCTGAAGCTTTCTTT
TRBV9,NA,NA,TRBJ1-1,CASSVEPGPRENTEAFF,TGTGCCAGCAGCGTAGAGCCAGGGCCTAGGGAGAACACTGAAGCTTTCTTT
TRBV30,NA,NA,TRBJ1-1,CAWSVPQMNTEAFF,TGTGCCTGGAGTGTCCCACAGATGAACACTGAAGCTTTCTTT
TRBV6-1,TRBD2,once,TRBJ2-1,CASRELAGNHNEQFF,TGTGCCAGCAGAGAACTAGCGGGGAACCACAATGAGCAGTTCTTC
TRBV13,NA,NA,TRBJ1-3,CASSSPDTLGNTIYF,TGTGCCAGCAGCTCCCCGGACACTCTCGGAAACACCATATATTTT
TRBV5-1,NA,once,TRBJ1-1,CASRTMQGITEAFF,TGCGCCAGCCGGACGATGCAGGGAATCACTGAAGCTTTCTTT
TRBV11-2,NA,once,TRBJ1-2,CASSLDRPANGYTF,TGTGCCAGCAGCTTAGATCGGCCAGCCAATGGCTACACCTTC
TRBV19,NA,NA,TRBJ2-2,CASSMVGANTGELFF,TGTGCCAGTAGTATGGTGGGGGCGAACACCGGGGAGCTGTTTTTT
TRBV7-2,NA,NA,TRBJ2-7,CASSLVGLATSSYEQYF,TGTGCCAGCAGCTTAGTGGGATTAGCGACCAGCTCCTACGAGCAGTACTTC
TRBV19,TRBD2,NA,TRBJ2-5,CASSIGGGRAETQYF,TGTGCCAGTAGTATAGGTGGCGGGAGGGCAGAGACCCAGTACTTC
TRBV4-3,NA,NA,TRBJ1-3,CASSQDPQGFSGNTIYF,TGCGCCAGCAGCCAAGATCCCCAGGGTTTCAGTGGAAACACCATATATTTT
TRBV15,NA,NA,TRBJ2-3,CATSRERGYADTQYF,TGTGCCACCAGCAGAGAGCGGGGCTACGCAGATACGCAGTATTTT
TRBV28,TRBD2,NA,TRBJ2-5,CASSLPGGLAGEETQYF,TGTGCCAGCTCTCTCCCGGGCGGACTAGCGGGGGAAGAGACCCAGTACTTC
TRBV10-3,TRBD1,NA,TRBJ1-2,CAIRPTGRGVGYTF,TGTGCCATCAGACCCACGGGCAGGGGGGTCGGCTACACCTTC
TRBV5-4,TRBD1,NA,TRBJ2-7,CASSTGTGGAYEQYF,TGTGCCAGCAGCACGGGGACAGGAGGAGCCTACGAGCAGTACTTC